Detailed here is one T cell receptor beta chain. This record comes from a study of response to subunit inactivated influenza vaccine. From germline, CDR1 is MNHNS and CDR2 SASEGT. The CDR3 is made up of 13 amino acids. The V and J ends lost 4 bases and 4 bases respectively, with 10 bases between them. TCRdb re-derived calls from the RT-PCR reads in MiXCR, one entry per CDR3 protein. Of some 570,000 distinct CDR3 sequences in the sample, roughly 12% were seen once. These sequences were also reported in another study, on T cells expressing NK-cell markers. That study reports: Scientists made TCR beta cDNA using 5'RACE template switching with UMIs.

This sequence joins TRBV6-1 and TRBJ1-1; D unresolved. This sequence originates from a man in his fifties who received an inactivated influenza vaccine. This specimen consisted of PBMCs from blood, obtained on the day of vaccination. This CDR3 is CASSAHVGTEAFF. The DNA of the CDR3 is TGTGCCAGCAGTGCGCACGTGGGCACTGAAGCTTTCTTT.